These 32 T cell receptor beta chains came from one sample sequenced in a study of response to subunit inactivated influenza vaccine. Via MiXCR, TCRdb re-called the RT-PCR reads, giving one row per CDR3 protein. Of some 300,000 distinct CDR3 sequences in the sample, about 20% were seen once. The source material was PBMCs from blood, sampled 21 months after vaccination. The receptors stem from a man between 50 and 69 years old who received an inactivated influenza vaccine.

This clonotype was observed many times. The chain employs TRBV6-5 and TRBJ1-1; tentatively, D is TRBD1 (5 bases). This CDR3 spans 14 amino acids. Trimming removed 0 bases at V and 8 bases at J, with 13 bases between. The V gene's germline CDR1 is MNHEY and CDR2 SVGAGI. The CDR3 sequence: CASSYSGRDYEAFF. In nucleotides, the CDR3 is TGTGCCAGCAGTTACTCCGGCAGGGATTACGAAGCTTTCTTT.

This clonotype was observed at least ten times. This chain connects TRBV7-2 to TRBJ1-5; D gene unclear. The CDR3 extends over 12 amino acids. CDR1 is SGHTA, CDR2 FQGNSA, per germline. Deletions cut 1 base from V and 7 bases from J, with 5 bases between. This CDR3 reads CASSLERQPQHF. The CDR3, as DNA: TGTGCCAGCAGCTTAGAACGGCAGCCCCAGCATTTT.

There are a few counts of this clonotype. The rearrangement links TRBV7-2 to TRBJ2-3, with D uncertain. CDR1 and CDR2 from the germline V gene are SGHTA and FQGNSA. Trimming took off 2 bases at V and 0 bases at J, with 6 bases between the two ends. The CDR3 has 14 residues. The CDR3, as DNA: TGTGCCAGCAGCTTAAAACAGAGCACAGATACGCAGTATTTT. Translated: CASSLKQSTDTQYF.

This clonotype occurred a few times. The chain carries TRBV5-5 and TRBJ2-3; 15 positions agree with TRBD2. This CDR3 region has 16 residues. Unmatched junction bases numbered 6, after V lost 4 bases and J lost 6 bases. Germline values: CDR1 SGHKS, CDR2 YYEKEE (reference sequence). The CDR3: CASSPRTSGGGDTQYF. The CDR3 region has the DNA TGTGCCAGCAGCCCCCGGACTAGCGGGGGGGGGGATACGCAGTATTTT.

This clonotype was observed a few times. The rearrangement links TRBV29-1 to TRBJ2-3; D uncertain. V dropped 4 bases and J dropped 2 bases, with 13 bases sitting between them. Germline CDR1 is SQVTM and CDR2 is ANQGSEA. There are 14 residues in the CDR3. The CDR3 sequence: CSVVWWGPTDTQYF. For the CDR3, the DNA is TGCAGCGTTGTATGGTGGGGTCCCACAGATACGCAGTATTTT.

About this clonotype: One end of the junction does not line up with germline, which may come from a read error. The CDR3, as DNA: TGTGCCAGCAGTTACTACTACACAGGTGAAGCTATCTTT. It codes for CASSYYYTGEAIF. This chain links TRBV6-6 with TRBJ1-1, with D tentatively TRBD1 (5 bases). The CDR3 consists of 13 residues. From germline, CDR1 is MNHNY and CDR2 SVGAGI (reference sequence).

This clonotype was seen once. The V gene is TRBV12-3 or TRBV12-4, the J gene TRBJ2-1; TRBD1 is a possible D gene (6 bases). V was clipped by 4 bases and J by 6 bases, with 10 bases between them. This CDR3 is 13 amino acids long. This chain's CDR3 is CASSSNRVNEQFF. As DNA, the CDR3 is TGTGCCAGCAGTTCAAACAGGGTCAATGAGCAGTTCTTC.

The chain carries TRBV6-1 and TRBJ1-5, with TRBD1 matching 8 bases. The germline CDR1 and CDR2 sequences are MNHNS and SASEGT. The CDR3 runs to 16 residues. With 6 bases clipped from V and 0 bases from J, the junction kept 7 bases outside the gene matches. CDR3 sequence (DNA): TGTGCCAGCAGCCGACAGGGGCCCTATAGCAATCAGCCCCAGCATTTT. It specifies CASSRQGPYSNQPQHF.

The chain carries TRBV2 and TRBJ2-1; 13 nucleotides agree with TRBD2. CDR1 and CDR2 from the germline V gene are SNHLY and FYNNEI. The V segment lost 8 bases and the J segment 5 bases; nucleotides outside the gene matches: 9. The CDR3 sequence is 16 residues long. The CDR3 DNA reads as TGTGCCAGCCACTATAGACTAGCGGGGGGAAACAATGAGCAGTTCTTC. This gives the protein CASHYRLAGGNNEQFF.

This clonotype turned up a few times. In DNA, the CDR3 is TGTGCCAGCAGTTACTGGGACAGGTGGGACACTGAAGCTTTCTTT. It translates to CASSYWDRWDTEAFF. The chain employs TRBV6-5 and TRBJ1-1, with 8 bases matching TRBD1. This CDR3 is built from 15 residues. Germline V CDR1 and CDR2: MNHEY, SVGAGI. V was clipped by 1 base and J by 3 bases; unmatched bases: 4.

This clonotype was detected only a few times. The chain carries TRBV5-1 and TRBJ1-6; 7 bases fit TRBD1. V shed 0 bases and J 10 bases; nucleotides not matched to a gene: 4. CDR3 length equals 14 residues. The germline gives CDR1 SGHRS, CDR2 YFSETQ. CDR3 protein: CASSLDRGSSPLHF. Here the CDR3 DNA reads TGCGCCAGCAGCTTGGACAGGGGTTCATCACCCCTCCACTTT. The full variable domain, in which reference TRBV5-1 and TRBJ1-6 provide the parts outside the CDR3, is KAGVTQTPRYLIKTRGQQVTLSCSPISGHRSVSWYQQTPGQGLQFLFEYFSETQRNKGNFPGRFSGRQFSNSRSEMNVSTLELGDSALYLCASSLDRGSSPLHFGNGTRLTVT.

This clonotype was picked up a small number of times. CDR3 amino acids: CASYRGGNTIYF. In nucleotides, the CDR3 is TGTGCCAGCTATAGAGGTGGAAACACCATATATTTT. This rearrangement joins TRBV6-5 to TRBJ1-3; D remains unclear. The V gene's germline CDR1 is MNHEY and CDR2 SVGAGI. The CDR3 consists of 12 residues. With 8 bases removed from V and 3 bases from J, the gap between germline ends came to 8 bases.

This rearrangement joins TRBV6-6 to TRBJ1-3; D not resolved. This CDR3 contains 13 residues. V lost 4 bases to trimming and J lost 7 bases, with 11 bases between them. CDR1 and CDR2 from the germline V gene are MNHNY and SVGAGI (reference sequence). The CDR3 DNA follows: TGTGCCAGCAGTTCCCTAACAGAGAACACCATATATTTT. Encoded protein: CASSSLTENTIYF.

The table lists this clonotype with many counts. CDR3 loop: CASSLGQGARQPQHF. In DNA form, the CDR3 reads TGTGCCAGCAGCCTGGGACAGGGGGCTCGCCAGCCCCAGCATTTT. The V gene is TRBV5-6, the J gene TRBJ1-5; 12 bases align to TRBD1. The V gene end was trimmed by 4 bases and the J gene end by 7 bases; junction bases not matched to a gene: 6. This CDR3 comprises 15 residues. Germline V gene lookup returns CDR1 SGHDT and CDR2 YYEEEE.

The chain recombines TRBV5-1 with TRBJ2-7; TRBD2 aligns across 7 bases. Germline V gene data show CDR1 as SGHRS and CDR2 as YFSETQ. V was pared by 0 bases and J by 2 bases, with 8 bases of the junction left unmatched. The CDR3 spans 16 residues. In DNA, the CDR3 is TGCGCCAGCAGCTTGGGCGGCGGGAGAGCCACCTACGAGCAGTACTTC. It is translated as CASSLGGGRATYEQYF.

The chain combines TRBV4-3 with TRBJ2-5; D might be TRBD1 or TRBD2, each matching 5 bases. Germline V lookup: CDR1 LGHNA, CDR2 YSLEER. CDR3 length equals 14 residues. The V end was cut by 0 bases, the J end by 6 bases, with 11 bases between. The DNA of the CDR3 is TGCGCCAGCAGCCAAGATTTAGGGACCCAGACCCAGTACTTC. It translates to CASSQDLGTQTQYF.

In this sample, this clonotype turned up once. Being one base from a much bigger clone, this may be a read error. The chain recombines TRBV18 with TRBJ1-1; D ambiguous. The CDR3 is made up of 14 amino acids. V lost 2 bases to trimming and J lost 5 bases, with 12 bases between them. The germline V gene has CDR1 KGHSH and CDR2 LQKENI. DNA of the CDR3: TGTGCCAGCTCACCATCTGAAAGAGGGACTGAAGCTTTCTTT. Residues: CASSPSERGTEAFF.

CDR3 sequence (DNA): TGCGCCAGCAGTGAGTGGTCTGGAAACACCATATATTTT. Encoded protein: CASSEWSGNTIYF. J is TRBJ1-3 and V is TRBV10-2; D is unclear. Germline V lookup: CDR1 WSHSY, CDR2 SAAADI. The CDR3 is made up of 13 amino acids. The V gene lost 1 base and the J gene lost 1 base, with 2 bases spanning the gap.

The chain joins TRBV18 to TRBJ1-1; no clear D. This CDR3 contains 13 residues. From germline, CDR1 is KGHSH and CDR2 LQKENI. Trimming took off 3 bases at V and 5 bases at J, with 10 bases between the two ends. The DNA for the CDR3 is TGTGCCAGCTCACCTCTCGTACAAACTGAAGCTTTCTTT. The encoded protein is CASSPLVQTEAFF.

This clonotype was observed a few times. In nucleotides, the CDR3 is TGTGCCAGCAGCCGTCAACGGAGGGGGGGAACAGATACGCAGTATTTT. Encoded protein: CASSRQRRGGTDTQYF. The chain is built from TRBV11-2 and TRBJ2-3; D is possibly TRBD2 (7 bases). The germline V and J ends were trimmed by 5 bases and 3 bases, with 18 bases remaining between them. The CDR3 totals 16 residues. Germline CDR1 SGHAT, CDR2 FQNNGV. The full variable domain, with the rest looked up from reference TRBV11-2 and TRBJ2-3, is EAGVAQSPRYKIIEKRQSVAFWCNPISGHATLYWYQQILGQGPKLLIQFQNNGVVDDSQLPKDRFSAERLKGVDSTLKIQPAKLEDSAVYLCASSRQRRGGTDTQYFGPGTRLTVL.

This clonotype was detected only a few times. The V call is TRBV20-1, the J call TRBJ2-4; 7 bases line up with TRBD1. Germline V lookup: CDR1 DFQATT, CDR2 SNEGSKA (reference sequence). V trimming: 6 bases; J trimming: 3 bases; junction bases outside the gene matches: 5. This CDR3 spans 13 amino acids. The CDR3 here is CSADRVGKNIQYF. The CDR3 nucleotides are TGCAGTGCAGACAGGGTAGGCAAAAACATTCAGTACTTC.

The gene calls are TRBV6-5 and TRBJ1-5, with D possibly being TRBD1 (5 bases). V lost 2 bases and J lost 6, with 11 bases in between. The length of the CDR3 is 14 residues. Germline V CDR1 and CDR2: MNHEY, SVGAGI. The CDR3 here is CASSYGAGGQPQHF. CDR3 nucleotides: TGTGCCAGCAGTTACGGTGCTGGGGGTCAGCCCCAGCATTTT.

This clonotype was seen more than once but under ten times. The chain carries TRBV27 and TRBJ1-2; the D is unclear. Germline V gives CDR1 MNHEY, CDR2 SMNVEV (reference sequence). V was trimmed by 5 bases and J by 6 bases, leaving 16 bases between them. The CDR3 loop spans 14 amino acids. Here the CDR3 reads CASSQQQGADGYTF. The CDR3 DNA reads as TGTGCCAGCAGTCAGCAACAAGGAGCTGATGGCTACACCTTC.

A few counts support this clonotype. This rearrangement joins TRBV20-1 to TRBJ1-5; D gene ambiguous. Trimming left V 6 bases short and J 2 bases short, with 20 bases between. The germline gives CDR1 DFQATT, CDR2 SNEGSKA (reference sequence). The CDR3 extends over 16 amino acids. CDR3 protein: CSAGKSFQIGNQPQHF. The DNA for the CDR3 is TGCAGTGCCGGAAAATCCTTCCAGATTGGCAATCAGCCCCAGCATTTT.

This clonotype was seen only a few times. The chain uses TRBV5-1 and TRBJ1-4; possibly TRBD1 for D (5 bases). The CDR3 totals 14 residues. Germline values: CDR1 SGHRS, CDR2 YFSETQ. With 4 bases removed from V and 4 bases from J, the gap between germline ends came to 11 bases. CDR3 residues: CASSIRDLNEKLFF. The CDR3, as DNA: TGCGCCAGCAGCATCCGGGACCTTAATGAAAAACTGTTTTTT.

In its sample, this clonotype was seen a few times. The V call is TRBV21-1, the J call TRBJ1-2; the table's TRBD1 call for D was not verified on the DNA. TRBV21-1 is marked as a pseudogene. The length of the CDR3 is 17 residues. The CDR3 nucleotides read TGTGCCAGCAGCACCGGGGACAGGCCGGCGCAGGACTATGGCTACACCTTC. Translating gives CASSTGDRPAQDYGYTF.

The J gene is TRBJ2-3, the V gene TRBV7-9, with unresolved D. The CDR3 runs 14 residues. V shed 1 base and J shed 6 bases, with 11 bases lying between them. Germline loops: CDR1 SEHNR, CDR2 FQNEAQ (reference sequence). The CDR3 loop is CASSLGIPSDTQYF. The CDR3 DNA reads TGTGCCAGCAGCTTAGGGATCCCCTCTGATACGCAGTATTTT.

The chain joins TRBV11-2 to TRBJ1-2, with D tentatively TRBD1 (5 bases). The germline gives CDR1 SGHAT, CDR2 FQNNGV. This CDR3 spans 14 amino acids. V lost 1 base to trimming and J lost 3 bases, with 9 bases between them. The CDR3 sequence: CASSLGIRDYGYTF. The CDR3 DNA reads as TGTGCCAGCAGCTTAGGTATCAGGGACTATGGCTACACCTTC.

The chain has TRBV20-1 and TRBJ2-5; 8 bases map to TRBD2. The CDR3 sequence is 13 residues long. The germline gives CDR1 DFQATT, CDR2 SNEGSKA (reference sequence). Trimming removed 2 bases from V and 5 bases from J; junction bases left unmatched: 4. The CDR3 DNA reads TGCAGTGCTAGAACGGGAGGGCCGGAGACCCAGTACTTC. This sequence encodes CSARTGGPETQYF.

The gene calls are TRBV7-9 and TRBJ2-3; maybe TRBD2 (5 bases). CDR1 is SEHNR and CDR2 is FQNEAQ in the germline V gene (reference sequence). Trimming removed 2 bases at V and 12 bases at J, with 15 bases between. The CDR3 totals 13 residues. The CDR3 region is CASSLYLLGVQYF. The CDR3 region has the DNA TGTGCCAGCAGCTTATATCTCCTGGGAGTACAGTATTTT. The full variable domain, rest sourced from reference TRBV7-9 and TRBJ2-3, is DTGVSQNPRHKITKRGQNVTFRCDPISEHNRLYWYRQTLGQGPEFLTYFQNEAQLEKSRLLSDRFSAERPKGSFSTLEIQRTEQGDSAMYLCASSLYLLGVQYFGPGTRLTVL.

The CDR3 DNA reads as TGTGCCAGCAGCATAGGGGACAGGGGTAGCGCTGAAGCTTTCTTT. This codes for CASSIGDRGSAEAFF. V gene TRBV6-1 combines with J gene TRBJ1-1; 10 bases are shared with TRBD1. The length of the CDR3 is 15 residues. CDR1 is MNHNS and CDR2 is SASEGT in the germline V gene. V shed 6 bases and J 6 bases; nucleotides not matched to a gene: 10.

This clonotype appeared many times. The V gene is TRBV29-1, the J gene TRBJ1-5; weak D call: TRBD1 (5 bases). The CDR3 is made up of 14 amino acids. Looked up from germline, CDR1 is SQVTM and CDR2 is ANQGSEA. V shed 2 bases and J shed 3 bases, with 11 bases lying between them. The CDR3 DNA follows: TGCAGCGTTGAAAGAGACAGCAACAATCAGCCCCAGCATTTT. This encodes CSVERDSNNQPQHF.